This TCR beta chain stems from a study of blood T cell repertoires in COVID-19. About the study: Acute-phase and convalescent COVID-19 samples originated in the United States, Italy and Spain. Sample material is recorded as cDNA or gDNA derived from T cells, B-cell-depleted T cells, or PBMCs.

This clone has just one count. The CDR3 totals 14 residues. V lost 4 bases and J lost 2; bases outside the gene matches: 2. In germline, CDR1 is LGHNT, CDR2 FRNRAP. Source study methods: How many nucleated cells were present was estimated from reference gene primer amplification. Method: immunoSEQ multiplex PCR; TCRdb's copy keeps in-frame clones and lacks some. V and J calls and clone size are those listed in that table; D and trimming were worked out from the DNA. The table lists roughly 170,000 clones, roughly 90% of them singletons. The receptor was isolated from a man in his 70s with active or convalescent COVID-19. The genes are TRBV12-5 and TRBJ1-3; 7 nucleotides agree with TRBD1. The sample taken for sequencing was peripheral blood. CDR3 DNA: TGTGCTAGTGGTTCTGGACAGGCTGGAAACACCATATATTTT. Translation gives CASGSGQAGNTIYF.